The 32 T cell receptor beta chains given below trace back to one sample, sequenced in a study of blood T cells in healthy people across ages. The authors ran a second PCR of 7 to 11 cycles using a sample-barcoded 5' primer and a J-beta primer mix. TCRdb re-called the 5' RACE reads through MiXCR, storing one row per CDR3 protein. Here the sample spans hundreds of thousands of distinct CDR3 sequences, roughly 21% being singletons. Sequencing was carried out using blood. The receptors come from a man aged 70 or older in good health.

Concerning this clonotype itself: At one end the junction does not follow the germline gene, possibly because of a read error. The chain uses TRBV6-5 and TRBJ2-3; tentative D call: TRBD2 (6 bases). CDR3 size: 15 residues. CDR1 and CDR2 (germline): MNHEY, SVGAGI. The CDR3 DNA is TGTGCTAGCAGTTACTCGGCGGGGAGACAAGATACGCAGTATTTT. Protein product: CASSYSAGRQDTQYF.

This clonotype was counted only a few times. The CDR3 bases are TGTGCCAGCAGAATAGGACAGACACTCTATGGCTACACCTTC. Translating gives CASRIGQTLYGYTF. The V and J genes are TRBV6-6 and TRBJ1-2, with D tentatively TRBD1 (6 bases). The CDR3 contains 14 residues. The germline CDR1 and CDR2 sequences are MNHNY and SVGAGI (reference sequence). Trimming removed 6 bases from V and 4 bases from J, with 15 bases in between.

The chain employs TRBV20-1 and TRBJ2-3; 7 nucleotides agree with TRBD2. The CDR3 consists of 15 residues. CDR1 is DFQATT, CDR2 SNEGSKA, per germline (reference sequence). The V gene end was trimmed by 3 bases and the J gene end by 0 bases; junction bases not matched to a gene: 6. In DNA form, the CDR3 reads TGCAGTGCTAGGCGGGCTAGCGGTAGCACAGATACGCAGTATTTT. Its protein is CSARRASGSTDTQYF.

This clonotype was seen only a few times. The rearrangement links TRBV12-3 or TRBV12-4 to TRBJ2-3; the D call may be TRBD1 or TRBD2 (5 bases each). The CDR3 is 14 residues long. Trimming took 7 bases from V and 6 from J, leaving 17 bases between them. The CDR3 bases are TGTGCCAGCATCCTCTCCGGGGCAACGGATACGCAGTATTTT. This gives the protein CASILSGATDTQYF.

The chain carries TRBV14 and TRBJ2-1; 7 nucleotides agree with TRBD2. Germline V lookup: CDR1 SGHDN, CDR2 FVKESK. The trim removed 2 bases at V and 6 bases at J, leaving 10 bases unmatched. This CDR3 region has 16 residues. The CDR3 DNA is TGTGCCAGCAGCCAACTGAGCGGGGTACTCAGCAATGAGCAGTTCTTC. Its translation: CASSQLSGVLSNEQFF.

This clonotype was seen only a few times. V usage is TRBV3-1 and J usage is TRBJ2-1; a weak D match, TRBD2 (5 bases). V lost 0 bases, J lost 3 bases, and 9 bases lay in between. This CDR3 region has 15 residues. The germline gives CDR1 LGHDT, CDR2 YNNKEL (reference sequence). CDR3 nucleotide sequence: TGTGCCAGCAGCCAAGACACGGGATTCTACAATGAGCAGTTCTTC. The encoded protein is CASSQDTGFYNEQFF.

This chain joins TRBV10-3 and TRBJ2-5; TRBD2 aligns across 11 bases. V shed 2 bases, J shed 4 bases, and the junction held 0 bases outside the gene matches. CDR1 ENHRY and CDR2 SYGVKD come from the germline V gene. The CDR3 covers 14 residues. The CDR3 DNA is TGTGCCATCAGTGAGGGACTAGCGGGAGAGACCCAGTACTTC. Translated, it gives CAISEGLAGETQYF.

This clonotype was counted once. The chain couples TRBV28 to TRBJ2-5; D may be TRBD1 (6 bases). Germline V gene data show CDR1 as MDHEN and CDR2 as SYDVKM. The V end lost 6 bases, the J end lost 1 base, and 21 bases lay between the germline ends. The CDR3 loop spans 17 amino acids. In nucleotides, the CDR3 is TGTGCCAGCAGGTTGGCTAAGGACAGTAGGGCCCAAGAGACCCAGTACTTC. Translating gives CASRLAKDSRAQETQYF.

Comments on this clonotype: The CDR3 ends on some other residue instead of the conserved phenylalanine or tryptophan, so this is likely a read error. The chain uses TRBV20-1 and TRBJ2-5; the D is unclear. The germline V and J ends were trimmed by 0 bases and 4 bases, with 12 bases remaining between them. The CDR3 runs to 14 residues. Germline assignment: CDR1 DFQATT and CDR2 SNEGSKA (reference sequence). DNA of the CDR3: TGCAGTGCTAGAGATCCGGCTGCCGGAGAGACCCAGTACCTC. It specifies CSARDPAAGETQYL.

This clonotype was seen more than once but under ten times. The chain employs TRBV7-2 and TRBJ1-4; 10 bases match TRBD1. Looked up from germline, CDR1 is SGHTA and CDR2 is FQGNSA. With V trimmed by 4 bases and J by 10 bases, 3 bases remained unmatched. This CDR3 spans 13 amino acids. The CDR3: CASSSTGGGKLFF. CDR3 sequence (DNA): TGTGCCAGCAGCTCGACAGGGGGCGGAAAACTGTTTTTT.

The chain combines TRBV12-3 or TRBV12-4 with TRBJ2-1, with TRBD2 identical over 9 bases. The CDR3 contains 20 residues. The trim removed 6 bases at V and 0 bases at J, leaving 18 bases unmatched. The DNA for the CDR3 is TGTGCCAGCAGAGCTAGGAATAGCGGGAGCACCACTGGCTCCTACAATGAGCAGTTCTTC. Its translation: CASRARNSGSTTGSYNEQFF.

This sequence joins TRBV10-2 and TRBJ1-2; D is ambiguous. The CDR3 contains 11 residues. Germline V lookup: CDR1 WSHSY, CDR2 SAAADI. With 1 base removed from V and 6 bases from J, the gap between germline ends came to 3 bases. The CDR3 bases are TGCGCCAGCAGTGAGTTCGATGGCTACACCTTC. Residues: CASSEFDGYTF.

This clonotype was recorded at least ten times. The rearrangement joins TRBV9 to TRBJ2-1; TRBD2 agrees at 9 bases. V gave up 0 bases and J gave up 9 bases; unmatched junction bases: 4. This CDR3 contains 14 residues. CDR1 is SGDLS, CDR2 YYNGEE, per germline. The CDR3 sequence: CASSVASGMGEQFF. CDR3 DNA sequence: TGTGCCAGCAGCGTAGCTAGCGGGATGGGTGAGCAGTTCTTC.

The sample holds one count of this clonotype. The chain recombines TRBV20-1 with TRBJ2-7; 8 bases align to TRBD1. Germline trimming cut 3 bases from V and 0 bases from J; bases unmatched to any gene: 4. The CDR3 loop spans 14 amino acids. Germline assignment: CDR1 DFQATT and CDR2 SNEGSKA (reference sequence). The chain's CDR3 is CSASSTGGSYEQYF. Here the CDR3 DNA reads TGCAGTGCTAGTAGCACAGGGGGCTCCTACGAGCAGTACTTC.

V is TRBV6-5 and J is TRBJ2-1, with TRBD2 identical over 10 bases. J was trimmed by 2 bases and V by 4 bases; bases with no gene match: 11. CDR3 length: 18 residues. Per germline, CDR1 MNHEY and CDR2 SVGAGI. In DNA, the CDR3 is TGTGCCAGCAGTTGCTCGGGGCTAGCGGGAGAGCCCTACAATGAGCAGTTCTTC. Protein sequence: CASSCSGLAGEPYNEQFF.

The V gene is TRBV29-1, the J gene TRBJ2-7, with TRBD1 as a possible D gene (5 bases). CDR1 is SQVTM and CDR2 is ANQGSEA in the germline V gene. CDR3 length: 14 residues. The V end was cut by 1 base, the J end by 1 base, with 11 bases between. CDR3: CSVEAPGSSYEQYF. DNA for the CDR3: TGCAGCGTTGAAGCCCCAGGGTCGTCCTACGAGCAGTACTTC.

This chain connects TRBV12-3 or TRBV12-4 to TRBJ2-5, with 11 bases that match TRBD2. The closer fit of TRBJ2-1 to the DNA end suggests the J call may be wrong. This CDR3 is 16 amino acids long. In DNA, the CDR3 is TGTGCCAGCAGTTCCCCTGCCACTAGCGGGAGTAATGAGCAGTTCTTC. Its translation is CASSSPATSGSNEQFF.

The chain employs TRBV20-1 and TRBJ2-3; 8 bases map to TRBD2. CDR3 size: 17 residues. Per the germline V gene, CDR1 is DFQATT and CDR2 is SNEGSKA (reference sequence). The V segment lost 1 base and the J segment 2 bases; nucleotides outside the gene matches: 11. CDR3: CSARGGLLAEYTDTQYF. In nucleotides, the CDR3 is TGCAGTGCTAGAGGGGGTCTACTAGCGGAATACACAGATACGCAGTATTTT.

The chain joins TRBV5-1 to TRBJ2-1, with 8 bases matching TRBD2. The CDR3 runs 15 residues. The J segment lost 12 bases and the V segment lost 4 bases, leaving 15 bases of the junction unmatched. Germline values: CDR1 SGHRS, CDR2 YFSETQ. This CDR3 is CASSPLIAGGIGQFF. DNA for the CDR3: TGCGCCAGCAGCCCTTTAATCGCGGGAGGAATTGGGCAGTTCTTC.

The sample holds a few counts of this clonotype. A clone one base away is much larger, so this may be a read error. This chain connects TRBV12-3 or TRBV12-4 to TRBJ1-4, with D unresolved. The CDR3 loop spans 16 amino acids. Here the CDR3 DNA reads TGTGCCGGCAGTTTCGCCGCCGATCCAACTAATGAAAAACTGTTTTTT. Its translation: CAGSFAADPTNEKLFF.

The V and J genes are TRBV6-5 and TRBJ2-1; D unclear. The CDR3 has 14 residues. Per germline, CDR1 MNHEY and CDR2 SVGAGI. V lost 6 bases and J 5 bases, leaving 14 bases between the germline ends. CDR3 protein: CASRERPRNNEQFF. The CDR3 DNA reads TGTGCCAGCAGAGAGCGACCACGAAACAATGAGCAGTTCTTC.

The chain employs TRBV6-5 and TRBJ2-7; D may match TRBD1 or TRBD2 (5 bases each). Germline CDR1 and CDR2: MNHEY and SVGAGI. The CDR3 runs 15 residues. Trimming stripped 0 bases from V and 1 base from J, with 10 bases between. The CDR3 is CASSYSGDGSYEQYF. The CDR3 DNA follows: TGTGCCAGCAGTTACTCAGGGGACGGATCCTACGAGCAGTACTTC.

The chain recombines TRBV28 with TRBJ2-5; 7 bases fit TRBD1. The J call may be mistaken, given a closer DNA end match to TRBJ2-1. Germline V gives CDR1 MDHEN, CDR2 SYDVKM. The CDR3 spans 13 residues. The CDR3 DNA sequence: TGTGCCAGCAGTTTCTCCGGGACAGCGGAGCAGTTCTTC. Translation: CASSFSGTAEQFF.

This clonotype was seen a handful of times. The CDR3 loop is CSTIPISGNTIYF. DNA for the CDR3: TGCAGTACCATACCGATCTCTGGAAACACCATATATTTT. This chain joins TRBV20-1 and TRBJ1-3; D not resolved. The CDR3 covers 13 residues. Trimming cost V 8 bases and J 0 bases, with 11 bases left between them. Germline V gene lookup returns CDR1 DFQATT and CDR2 SNEGSKA (reference sequence).

The sample holds a few counts of this clonotype. The genes are TRBV6-5 and TRBJ1-4; a weak D match, TRBD1 (6 bases). Germline CDR1 is MNHEY and CDR2 is SVGAGI. V lost 3 bases to trimming and J lost 5 bases, with 13 bases between them. The CDR3 has 15 residues. This CDR3 is CASSYSWTENEKLFF. CDR3 in DNA: TGTGCCAGCAGTTATAGTTGGACAGAGAATGAAAAACTGTTTTTT.

This clonotype was observed a few times. The chain joins TRBV28 to TRBJ2-5; 10 nucleotides match TRBD2. The J call may be in error: the DNA end matches TRBJ2-7 better. The CDR3 has 15 residues. CDR1 and CDR2 (germline): MDHEN, SYDVKM. The CDR3 DNA follows: TGTGCCAGCAGTCCCGGACTAGCGGCGGTTCCCGAGCAGTACTTC. Its translation: CASSPGLAAVPEQYF.

This clonotype came up a few times. The CDR3 DNA reads TGTGCCAGCACCAGGACAGGGGCCAACAATCAGCCCCAGCATTTT. This translates into CASTRTGANNQPQHF. The gene calls are TRBV6-2 or TRBV6-3 and TRBJ1-5; TRBD1 agrees at 9 bases. Germline trimming cut 7 bases from V and 3 bases from J; bases unmatched to any gene: 7. The CDR3 has 15 amino acids. Germline-derived CDR1 and CDR2 are MNHEY and SVGEGT.

This clonotype was detected only a few times. The chain links TRBV10-3 to TRBJ1-4; 9 nucleotides agree with TRBD1. This CDR3 contains 15 residues. CDR1 ENHRY and CDR2 SYGVKD come from the germline V gene. J was trimmed by 9 bases and V by 3 bases; bases with no gene match: 8. In DNA, the CDR3 is TGTGCCATCAGTGATGCCGGGACAGGGAGTAAAAAACTGTTTTTT. It translates to CAISDAGTGSKKLFF.

The gene calls are TRBV5-1 and TRBJ2-7, with 12 positions matching TRBD1. CDR3 size: 18 residues. Trimming removed 2 bases from V and 0 bases from J; junction bases left unmatched: 9. Germline V gene lookup returns CDR1 SGHRS and CDR2 YFSETQ. The CDR3 region is CASSLEPGQGASSYEQYF. The CDR3 region has the DNA TGCGCCAGCAGCTTAGAACCGGGACAGGGGGCTTCCTCCTACGAGCAGTACTTC.

V and J are TRBV27 and TRBJ1-1; no definite D call. Germline V lookup: CDR1 MNHEY, CDR2 SMNVEV (reference sequence). The germline V and J ends were trimmed by 0 bases and 4 bases, with 9 bases remaining between them. The CDR3 covers 14 residues. In DNA, the CDR3 is TGTGCCAGCAGTTTATCGCCTCCCAGCACTGAAGCTTTCTTT. Amino acid sequence: CASSLSPPSTEAFF.

This clonotype was seen more than once but under ten times. The rearrangement joins TRBV7-9 to TRBJ2-7; no clear D gene. The CDR3 sequence is 15 residues long. Germline CDR1 and CDR2: SEHNR and FQNEAQ (reference sequence). Trimming left V 6 bases short and J 1 base short, with 16 bases between. CDR3 residues: CASSFNGDYSYEQYF. Here the CDR3 DNA reads TGTGCCAGCAGTTTTAATGGGGATTATTCCTACGAGCAGTACTTC.

The chain employs TRBV24-1 and TRBJ2-5; 9 bases are a match to TRBD1. Judging by the DNA end, TRBJ2-7 fits better; the J call may be wrong. Germline CDR1 KGHDR, CDR2 SFDVKD. The CDR3 totals 16 residues. The CDR3 DNA sequence: TGTGCCACCAGTGCTTCACCGGGACAGGGCACCTACGAGCAGTACTTC. This codes for CATSASPGQGTYEQYF.